The next 9 T cell receptor beta chains were all read from a single sample in a study of shared clonotypes between healthy human individuals. Method: immunoSEQ multiplex PCR; TCRdb's copy keeps in-frame clones and lacks some. Among 2 million to 2.5 million clones listed, 85% to 95% were seen once. Sequencing used naive CD4+ T cells from PBMCs. As for subset: CD45RA+ positively selected. The receptors here all came from a man aged 18 to 29 in good health. Some clones in this sample may be carry-over from other donors' samples.

This chain uses TRBV15 with TRBJ1-1; D ambiguous. With 6 bases removed from V and 0 bases from J, the gap between germline ends came to 14 bases. From germline, CDR1 is LNHNV and CDR2 YYDKDF (reference sequence). The CDR3 has 15 residues. The CDR3, as DNA: TGTGCCACCAGTGCCGCCGACAACCTGAACACTGAAGCTTTCTTT. Its protein product is CATSAADNLNTEAFF.

The rearrangement uses TRBV6-5 and TRBJ2-2, with D perhaps assigned TRBD1 or TRBD2 (5 bases each). The CDR3 totals 15 residues. The V gene lost 6 bases and the J gene lost 1 base, with 12 bases spanning the gap. Germline loops: CDR1 MNHEY, CDR2 SVGAGI. The CDR3 reads CASRKGRLNTGELFF. The DNA for the CDR3 is TGTGCCAGCAGGAAGGGACGATTGAACACCGGGGAGCTGTTTTTT.

Of note for this clone: The same CDR3 is also encoded by other DNA sequences in this sample. The chain uses TRBV27 and TRBJ1-1; 8 bases are shared with TRBD1. This CDR3 has 13 residues. Unmatched junction bases numbered 3, after V lost 4 bases and J lost 5 bases. Germline CDR1 is MNHEY and CDR2 is SMNVEV (reference sequence). DNA for the CDR3: TGTGCCAGCAGTTATACAGGGGGGACTGAAGCTTTCTTT. It specifies CASSYTGGTEAFF.

The V and J genes are TRBV29-1 and TRBJ2-7; 10 bases are shared with TRBD1. The V and J ends lost 6 bases and 2 bases, in that order; junction bases with no gene match: 4. CDR3 size: 13 residues. The germline gives CDR1 SQVTM, CDR2 ANQGSEA. CDR3 DNA: TGCAGCGTAGGGACAGGGGACCCCTACGAGCAGTACTTC. This gives the protein CSVGTGDPYEQYF.

The CDR3 loop is CAWSDMRVTDTQYF. DNA for the CDR3: TGTGCCTGGAGCGATATGAGGGTGACAGATACGCAGTATTTT. This chain uses TRBV30 with TRBJ2-3, with D maybe TRBD2 (5 bases). The CDR3 runs 14 residues. Germline CDR1 GTSNPN, CDR2 SVGIG (reference sequence). Trimming left V 3 bases short and J 3 bases short, with 13 bases between.

The chain is built from TRBV29-1 and TRBJ2-7, with TRBD1 identical over 9 bases. The CDR3 length is 15 residues. V trimming: 3 bases; J trimming: 3 bases; junction bases outside the gene matches: 9. Germline V gene sequence: CDR1 SQVTM, CDR2 ANQGSEA. As DNA, the CDR3 is TGCAGCGTTGATAGCGGACAGGGGAATGACTACGAGCAGTACTTC. Translation gives CSVDSGQGNDYEQYF.

This chain uses TRBV4-3 with TRBJ1-4; 7 bases agree with TRBD1. This CDR3 has 16 amino acids. Germline V gives CDR1 LGHNA, CDR2 YSLEER. Trimming took 3 bases from V and 0 from J; bases not matched to a gene: 4. The DNA of the CDR3 is TGCGCCAGCAGCCACAACACAGGGGCAACTAATGAAAAACTGTTTTTT. Translated: CASSHNTGATNEKLFF.

The chain carries TRBV7-9 and TRBJ2-1; weak D call: TRBD1 (5 bases). Trimming removed 4 bases from V and 7 bases from J, with 20 bases in between. The CDR3 is 16 amino acids. Germline CDR1 is SEHNR and CDR2 is FQNEAQ (reference sequence). The CDR3 nucleotides read TGTGCCAGCAGCTCCTTAGGGGCGGCGACCATGAATGAGCAGTTCTTC. As protein: CASSSLGAATMNEQFF.

Points on this clone: This specimen includes other DNA sequences encoding the same CDR3. The chain joins TRBV7-3 to TRBJ1-1; D perhaps matches TRBD1 (5 bases). Germline V gene sequence: CDR1 SGHTA, CDR2 FQGTGA. V dropped 3 bases and J dropped 4 bases, with 12 bases sitting between them. This CDR3 has 14 residues. CDR3 bases: TGTGCCAGCAGCTTGACCGCAGGGAGCACTGAAGCTTTCTTT. Its protein product is CASSLTAGSTEAFF.